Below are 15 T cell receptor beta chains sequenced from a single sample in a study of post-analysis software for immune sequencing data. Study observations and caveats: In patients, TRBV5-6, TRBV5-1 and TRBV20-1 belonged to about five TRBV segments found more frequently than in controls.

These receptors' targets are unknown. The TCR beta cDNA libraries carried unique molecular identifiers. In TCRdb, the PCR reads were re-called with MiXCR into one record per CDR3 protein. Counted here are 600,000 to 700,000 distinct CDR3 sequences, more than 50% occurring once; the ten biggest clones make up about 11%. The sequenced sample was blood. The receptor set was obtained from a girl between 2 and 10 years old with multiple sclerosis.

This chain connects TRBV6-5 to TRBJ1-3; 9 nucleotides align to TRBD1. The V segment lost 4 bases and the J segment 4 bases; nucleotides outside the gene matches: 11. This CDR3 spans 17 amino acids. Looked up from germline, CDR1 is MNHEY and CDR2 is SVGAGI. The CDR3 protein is CASSLYRGPVDGNTIYF. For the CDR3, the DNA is TGTGCCAGCAGTTTATACAGGGGGCCCGTCGACGGAAACACCATATATTTT.

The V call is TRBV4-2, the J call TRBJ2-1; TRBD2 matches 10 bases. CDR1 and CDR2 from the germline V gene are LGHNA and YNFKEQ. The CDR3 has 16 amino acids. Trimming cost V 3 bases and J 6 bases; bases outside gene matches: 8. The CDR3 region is CASSQLSGGAVNEQFF. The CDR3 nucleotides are TGTGCCAGCAGCCAGCTGAGCGGGGGGGCCGTCAATGAGCAGTTCTTC.

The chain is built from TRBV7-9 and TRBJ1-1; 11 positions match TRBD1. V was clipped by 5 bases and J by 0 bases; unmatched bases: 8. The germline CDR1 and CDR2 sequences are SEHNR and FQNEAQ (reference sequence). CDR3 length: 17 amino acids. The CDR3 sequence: CASSPGQGARLNTEAFF. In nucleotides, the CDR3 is TGTGCCAGCAGCCCCGGACAGGGGGCGCGCTTGAACACTGAAGCTTTCTTT.

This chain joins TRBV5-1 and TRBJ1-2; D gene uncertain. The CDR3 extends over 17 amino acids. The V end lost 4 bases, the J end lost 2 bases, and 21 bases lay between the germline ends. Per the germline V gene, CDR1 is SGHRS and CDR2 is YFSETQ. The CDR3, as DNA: TGCGCCAGCAGCCTACTGTCTATAGGGAATGAGAACTATGGCTACACCTTC. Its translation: CASSLLSIGNENYGYTF.

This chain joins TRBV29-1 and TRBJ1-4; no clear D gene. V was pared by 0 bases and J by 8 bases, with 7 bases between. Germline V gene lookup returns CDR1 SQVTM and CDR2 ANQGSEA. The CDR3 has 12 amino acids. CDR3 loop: CSVEDLGEKLFF. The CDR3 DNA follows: TGCAGCGTTGAAGATTTGGGGGAAAAACTGTTTTTT. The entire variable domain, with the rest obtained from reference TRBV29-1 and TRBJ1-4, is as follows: SAVISQKPSRDICQRGTSLTIQCQVDSQVTMMFWYRQQPGQSLTLIATANQGSEATYESGFVIDKFPISRPNLTFSTLTVSNMSPEDSSIYLCSVEDLGEKLFFGSGTQLSVL.

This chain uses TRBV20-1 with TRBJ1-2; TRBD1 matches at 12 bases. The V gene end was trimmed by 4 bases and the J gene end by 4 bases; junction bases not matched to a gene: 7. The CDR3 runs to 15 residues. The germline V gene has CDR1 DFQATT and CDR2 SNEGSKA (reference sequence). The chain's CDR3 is CSATRDRGQIYGYTF. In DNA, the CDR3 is TGCAGTGCTACTCGGGACAGGGGGCAAATCTATGGCTACACCTTC.

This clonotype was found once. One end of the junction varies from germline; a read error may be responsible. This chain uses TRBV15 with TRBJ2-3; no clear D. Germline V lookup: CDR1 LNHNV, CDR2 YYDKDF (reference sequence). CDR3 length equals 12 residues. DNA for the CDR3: TGTGCCACCAGCAGGCTAACAGATGCGCAGTATTTT. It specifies CATSRLTDAQYF.

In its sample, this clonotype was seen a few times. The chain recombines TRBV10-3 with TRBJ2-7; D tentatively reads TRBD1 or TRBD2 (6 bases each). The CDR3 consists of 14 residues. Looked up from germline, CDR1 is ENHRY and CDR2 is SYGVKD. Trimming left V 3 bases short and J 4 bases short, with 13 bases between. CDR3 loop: CAISEVGGPYEQYF. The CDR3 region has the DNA TGTGCCATCAGTGAAGTTGGGGGGCCGTACGAGCAGTACTTC.

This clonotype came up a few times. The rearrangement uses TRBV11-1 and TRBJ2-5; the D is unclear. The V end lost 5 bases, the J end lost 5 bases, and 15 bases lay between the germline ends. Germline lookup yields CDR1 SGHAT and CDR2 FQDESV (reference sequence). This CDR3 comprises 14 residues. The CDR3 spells CASSQSPTAETQYF. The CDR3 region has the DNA TGTGCCAGCAGCCAATCCCCGACCGCGGAGACCCAGTACTTC.

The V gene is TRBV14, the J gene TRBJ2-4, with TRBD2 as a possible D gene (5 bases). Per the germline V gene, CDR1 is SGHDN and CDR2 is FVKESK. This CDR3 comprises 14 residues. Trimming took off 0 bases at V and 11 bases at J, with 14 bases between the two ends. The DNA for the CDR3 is TGTGCCAGCAGCCAAGAACTAGGGTCTTCAGTTCAGTACTTC. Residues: CASSQELGSSVQYF.

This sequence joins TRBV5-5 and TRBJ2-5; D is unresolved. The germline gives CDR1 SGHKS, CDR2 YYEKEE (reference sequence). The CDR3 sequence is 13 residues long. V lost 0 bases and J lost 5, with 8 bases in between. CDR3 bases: TGTGCCAGCAGCTTGGCAGCCTTGGAGACCCAGTACTTC. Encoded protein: CASSLAALETQYF.

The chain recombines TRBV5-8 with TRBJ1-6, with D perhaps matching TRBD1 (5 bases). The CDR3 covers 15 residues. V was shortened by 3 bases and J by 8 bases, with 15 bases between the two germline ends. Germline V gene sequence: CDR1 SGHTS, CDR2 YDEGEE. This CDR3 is CASSWSRVGDSPLHF. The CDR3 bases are TGTGCCAGCAGCTGGAGCAGGGTTGGTGATTCACCCCTCCACTTT.

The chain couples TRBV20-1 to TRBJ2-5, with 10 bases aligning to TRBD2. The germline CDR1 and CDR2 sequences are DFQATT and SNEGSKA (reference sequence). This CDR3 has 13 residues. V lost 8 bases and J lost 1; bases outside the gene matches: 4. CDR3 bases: TGCAGTCCCCAGCGGGAGGGCCAAGAGACCCAGTACTTC. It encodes CSPQREGQETQYF.

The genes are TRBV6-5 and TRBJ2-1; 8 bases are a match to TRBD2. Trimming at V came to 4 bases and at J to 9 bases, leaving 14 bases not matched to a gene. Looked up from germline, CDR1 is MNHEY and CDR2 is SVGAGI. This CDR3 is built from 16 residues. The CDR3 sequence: CASSFELAGHGGEQFF. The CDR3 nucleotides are TGTGCCAGCAGTTTTGAGCTAGCGGGCCATGGTGGTGAGCAGTTCTTC.

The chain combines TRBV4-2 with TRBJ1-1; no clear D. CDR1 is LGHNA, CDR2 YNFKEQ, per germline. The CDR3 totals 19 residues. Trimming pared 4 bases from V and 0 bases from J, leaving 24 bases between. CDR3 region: CASSLTTRTRRLMNTEAFF. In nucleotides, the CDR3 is TGTGCCAGCAGCCTGACCACGAGGACGCGGCGACTAATGAACACTGAAGCTTTCTTT.